What follows describes a single T cell receptor beta chain. RNA transcripts served as the template for amplifying TCR beta CDR3 regions. The HTBI primer set served for first-round RT-PCR of the TCR CDR3. MiXCR, run by TCRdb on the multiplex PCR reads, gives a single entry per CDR3 protein. Of 300,000 to 500,000 distinct CDR3 sequences listed, about 15% were seen once; the top ten hold about 33%. This entry is derived from a study of T cells in Graves' hyperthyroidism and ophthalmopathy. PBMCs were sourced from less than 12 ml fresh peripheral blood. CDR1 and CDR2 from the germline V gene are MNHEY and SMNVEV (reference sequence). Trimming took 2 bases from V and 6 from J, leaving 13 bases between them. CDR3 length: 14 residues.

The genes are TRBV27 and TRBJ1-2; D might be TRBD1 (6 bases). The receptor's source is a woman aged 25 to 39 with Graves' hyperthyroidism. The source material was blood. CDR3 bases: TGTGCCAGCAGTTTACTCGGGGGCGGGGATGGCTACACCTTC. This gives the protein CASSLLGGGDGYTF.